This T cell receptor beta chain was captured in a study of blood T cell repertoires in COVID-19. Study-level information: Acute and convalescent COVID-19 samples came from the United States, Italy and Spain. T cells, B-cell-depleted T cells, or PBMCs provided the cDNA or gDNA that served as material.

This clone has just a few counts. Followed over time, Seattle patients had been enrolled while infection was active. The authors' processing: Estimation of nucleated cell counts was performed using reference gene primer amplification. Some clones are missing from TCRdb's copy, which holds only in-frame ones; the method was immunoSEQ multiplex PCR. The V and J calls and clone size were taken over from that table, and D and trimming were inferred from the DNA. The table lists a few hundred thousand clones, 89% of them singletons. The sample comprised peripheral blood. This receptor was obtained from a woman in her fifties or sixties with COVID-19, enrolled during active disease.

The chain's CDR3 is CASSIRQGRSGNTIYF. The CDR3, as DNA: TGTGCCAGTAGTATAAGACAGGGGCGCTCTGGAAACACCATATATTTT. The rearrangement links TRBV19 to TRBJ1-3; 8 nucleotides agree with TRBD1. The junction had 3 bases not matched to a gene; V was cut back by 2 bases and J by 0 bases. The CDR3 is 16 residues long. Germline V gene sequence: CDR1 LNHDA, CDR2 SQIVND (reference sequence). Filled out from reference TRBV19 and TRBJ1-3, the complete variable domain reads DGGITQSPKYLFRKEGQNVTLSCEQNLNHDAMYWYRQDPGQGLRLIYYSQIVNDFQKGDIAEGYSVSREKKESFPLTVTSAQKNPTAFYLCASSIRQGRSGNTIYFGEGSWLTVV.